This TCR beta chain was observed in a study of CD8 T cells in Susac syndrome (dated by TCRdb to about 2019). Context from the whole study: The study used repertoire sequencing to test whether antigen drove CD8+ T cell activation and differentiation in Susac syndrome.

The paper's findings and limits, for the study overall: The TCR sequencing and HLA analysis was acknowledged to have included a relatively small number of individuals.

High-throughput TCR beta sequencing profiled peripheral blood CD8+ and CD4+ T cells from healthy donors, Susac syndrome patients and multiple sclerosis patients. The multiple sclerosis controls were treatment-naive patients whose relapsing-remitting disease, either stable or active, fulfilled the revised McDonald criteria. Bulk CD8+ and CD4+ T cells were purified by magnetic negative isolation, whereas CD8+ TEMRA cells were enriched by FACS. Blood was collected in EDTA tubes and processed within 24 hours, with PBMCs isolated through density gradient centrifugation. PBMCs intended for TCR sequencing were frozen in liquid nitrogen and were later thawed in a 37 degrees C water bath. The sorted or isolated CD4+, CD8+ and CD8+ TEMRA cells reached a purity of at least 90%. CDR1 and CDR2, per the germline V gene (reference sequence), are LNHNV and YYDKDF. CDR3 length: 13 amino acids, cysteine to phenylalanine. CDR3 DNA only is kept here, 39 bases in frame from base 1. V is pared back by 6 bases and J by 2 bases, with 11 bases lying between the germline termini.

RNA was extracted with the RNeasy kit and roughly 0.45 to 1 ug was reverse transcribed using random hexamers. The immunoSEQ multiplex PCR assay, which covers 54 Vbeta and 13 Jbeta segments, was used to amplify TCR beta CDR3 regions. PCR amplification bias was corrected by using a synthetic template baseline for primer optimization and computational correction. The published analysis was carried out like this. Reads were annotated to V, D and J genes according to IMGT and were analyzed with immunoSEQ Analyzer, with only productive sequences retained. To calculate clonality, Shannon entropy was normalized by log2 of the number of productive unique sequences and then subtracted from one. For each patient and control, public and private clones were evaluated within the 100 most prevalent clones. Clones were defined as Susac-specific when absent from the healthy and MS cohorts, from over 950 published viral clones and from other ImmuneACCESS disease sequences. TCRdb reprocessing: public reads trimmed at Q25 with fastp, clones called with MiXCR, in-frame beta chains kept. CDR3 protein sequences are deduplicated, and each keeps its most common genes and DNA. For this entry, the V and J calls and clone size follow TCRdb and not the study's own pipeline. The sample has roughly 200,000 distinct CDR3 sequences on record, over 90% of them singletons. The leading ten clones occupy approximately 0.081% of the sample.

On this clonotype: The antigen it binds to is not known. No clone much larger than this one lies a single base away; base qualities are absent.

The chain was built from TRBV15 and TRBJ2-7; no D gene call is confident. Sequencing was carried out using CD4+ T cells from PBMCs. This sequence was found in a human donor with multiple sclerosis. The nucleotide sequence reads as follows: TGTGCCACCAGTTCTGAGGCAACCTACGAGCAGTACTTC. It codes for CATSSEATYEQYF.